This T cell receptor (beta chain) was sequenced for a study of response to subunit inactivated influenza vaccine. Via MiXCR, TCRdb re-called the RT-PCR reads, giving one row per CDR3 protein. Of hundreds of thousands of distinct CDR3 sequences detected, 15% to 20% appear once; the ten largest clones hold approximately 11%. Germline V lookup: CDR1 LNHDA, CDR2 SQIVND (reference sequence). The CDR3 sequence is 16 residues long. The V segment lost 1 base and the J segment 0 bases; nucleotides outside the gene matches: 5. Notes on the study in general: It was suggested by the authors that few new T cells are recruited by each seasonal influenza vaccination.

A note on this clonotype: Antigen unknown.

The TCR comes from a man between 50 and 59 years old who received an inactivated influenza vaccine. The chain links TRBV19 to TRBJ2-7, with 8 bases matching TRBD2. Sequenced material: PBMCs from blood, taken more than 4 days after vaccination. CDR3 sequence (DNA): TGTGCCAGTAGTATAGGTGAGCGGGGGACCTCCTACGAGCAGTACTTC. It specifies CASSIGERGTSYEQYF.